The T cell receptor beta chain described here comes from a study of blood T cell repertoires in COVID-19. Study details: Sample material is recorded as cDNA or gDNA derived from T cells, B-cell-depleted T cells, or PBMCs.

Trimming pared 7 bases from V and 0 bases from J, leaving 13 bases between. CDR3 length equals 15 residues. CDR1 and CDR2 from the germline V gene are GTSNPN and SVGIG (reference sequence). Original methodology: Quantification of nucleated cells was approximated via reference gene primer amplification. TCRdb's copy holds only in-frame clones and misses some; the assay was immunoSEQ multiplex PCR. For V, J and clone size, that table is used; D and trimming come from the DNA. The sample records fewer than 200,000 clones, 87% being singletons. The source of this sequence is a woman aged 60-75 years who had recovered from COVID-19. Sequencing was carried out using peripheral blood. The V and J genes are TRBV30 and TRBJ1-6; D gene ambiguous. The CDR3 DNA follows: TGTGCCTCCGCCGCGGGCAGCTCCTATAATTCACCCCTCCACTTT. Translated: CASAAGSSYNSPLHF. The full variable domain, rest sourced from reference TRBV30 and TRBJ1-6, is SQTIHQWPATLVQPVGSPLSLECTVEGTSNPNLYWYRQAAGRGLQLLFYSVGIGQISSEVPQNLSASRPQDRQFILSSKKLLLSDSGFYLCASAAGSSYNSPLHFGNGTRLTVT.